These 2 T cell receptor beta chains originate from one sample sequenced in a study of lymphopenia after photon versus proton radiotherapy. Only in-frame clones appear in the TCRdb table, and some are missing; sequencing was by immunoSEQ multiplex PCR. Of 65,000 to 85,000 clones detected, approximately 90% appear once; the ten largest clones hold around 2.2%. The sequences come from peripheral blood, collected from a patient treated with photon-based radiotherapy. These receptors all come from a woman aged 40 to 50 with cholangiocarcinoma.

The V gene is TRBV5-1, the J gene TRBJ1-2; 7 bases are a match to TRBD1. Per the germline V gene, CDR1 is SGHRS and CDR2 is YFSETQ. The CDR3 is 14 residues long. V shed 7 bases and J 4 bases; nucleotides not matched to a gene: 10. The chain's CDR3 is CASAGQDWGYGYTF. The CDR3 coding sequence is TGCGCCAGCGCTGGACAGGACTGGGGCTATGGCTACACCTTC.

The rearrangement links TRBV4-1 to TRBJ2-1, with a possible D match to TRBD2 (6 bases). The ends were cut back, 3 bases at V and 1 base at J, with 13 bases in the middle. CDR1 is MGHRA and CDR2 is YSYEKL in the germline V gene. The length of the CDR3 is 16 residues. The CDR3, as DNA: TGCGCCAGCAGCCACTTTCCCGGGACTTCCTACAATGAGCAGTTCTTC. It is translated as CASSHFPGTSYNEQFF.